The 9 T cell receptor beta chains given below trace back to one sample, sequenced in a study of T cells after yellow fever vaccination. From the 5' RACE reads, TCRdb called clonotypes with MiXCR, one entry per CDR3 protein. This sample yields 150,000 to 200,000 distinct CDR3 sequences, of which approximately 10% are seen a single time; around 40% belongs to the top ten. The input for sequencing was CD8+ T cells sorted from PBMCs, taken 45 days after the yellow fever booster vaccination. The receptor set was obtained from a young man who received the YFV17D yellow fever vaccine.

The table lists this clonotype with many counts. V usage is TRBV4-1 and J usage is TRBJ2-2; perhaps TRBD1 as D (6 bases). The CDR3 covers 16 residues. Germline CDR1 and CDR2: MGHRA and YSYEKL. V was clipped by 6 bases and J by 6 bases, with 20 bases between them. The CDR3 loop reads CASRGANRVIAGELFF. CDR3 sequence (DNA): TGCGCCAGCAGAGGTGCTAACAGGGTGATCGCCGGGGAGCTGTTTTTT.

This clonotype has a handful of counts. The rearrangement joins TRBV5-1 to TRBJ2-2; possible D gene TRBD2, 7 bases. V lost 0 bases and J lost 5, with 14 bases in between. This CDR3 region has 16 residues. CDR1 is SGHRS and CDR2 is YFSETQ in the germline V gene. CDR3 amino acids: CASSLDGGGFTGELFF. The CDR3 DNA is TGCGCCAGCAGCTTGGATGGCGGGGGCTTTACCGGGGAGCTGTTTTTT. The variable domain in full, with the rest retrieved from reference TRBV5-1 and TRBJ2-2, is KAGVTQTPRYLIKTRGQQVTLSCSPISGHRSVSWYQQTPGQGLQFLFEYFSETQRNKGNFPGRFSGRQFSNSRSEMNVSTLELGDSALYLCASSLDGGGFTGELFFGEGSRLTVL.

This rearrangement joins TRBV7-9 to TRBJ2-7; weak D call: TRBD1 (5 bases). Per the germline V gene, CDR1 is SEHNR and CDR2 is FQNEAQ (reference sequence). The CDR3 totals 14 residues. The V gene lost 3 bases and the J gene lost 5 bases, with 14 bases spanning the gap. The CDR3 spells CASSFSSTVDEQYF. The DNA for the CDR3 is TGTGCCAGCAGCTTCTCCTCGACAGTAGACGAGCAGTACTTC.

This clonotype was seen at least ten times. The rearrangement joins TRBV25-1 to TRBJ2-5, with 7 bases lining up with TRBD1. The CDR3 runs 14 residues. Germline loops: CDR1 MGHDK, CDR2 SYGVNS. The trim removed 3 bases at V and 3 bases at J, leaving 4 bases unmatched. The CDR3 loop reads CASSDSGTEETQYF. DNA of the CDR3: TGTGCCAGCAGTGACTCCGGGACAGAAGAGACCCAGTACTTC.

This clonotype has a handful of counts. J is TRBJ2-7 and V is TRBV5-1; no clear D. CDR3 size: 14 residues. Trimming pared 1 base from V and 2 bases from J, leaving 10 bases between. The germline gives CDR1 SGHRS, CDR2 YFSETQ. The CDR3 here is CASSLFGGTYEQYF. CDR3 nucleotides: TGCGCCAGCAGCTTGTTTGGCGGAACCTACGAGCAGTACTTC.

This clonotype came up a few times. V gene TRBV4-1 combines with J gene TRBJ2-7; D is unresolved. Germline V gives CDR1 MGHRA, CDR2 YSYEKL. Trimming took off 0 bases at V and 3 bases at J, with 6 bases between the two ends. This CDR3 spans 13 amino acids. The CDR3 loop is CASSQDLGYEQYF. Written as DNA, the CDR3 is TGCGCCAGCAGCCAAGATCTGGGCTACGAGCAGTACTTC.

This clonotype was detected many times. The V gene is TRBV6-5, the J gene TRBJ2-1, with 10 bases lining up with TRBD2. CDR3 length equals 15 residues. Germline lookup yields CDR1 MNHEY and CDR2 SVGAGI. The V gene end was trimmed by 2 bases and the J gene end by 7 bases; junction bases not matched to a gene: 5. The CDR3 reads CASSYASGGGNEQFF. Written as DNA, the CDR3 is TGTGCCAGCAGTTACGCTAGCGGGGGAGGTAATGAGCAGTTCTTC.

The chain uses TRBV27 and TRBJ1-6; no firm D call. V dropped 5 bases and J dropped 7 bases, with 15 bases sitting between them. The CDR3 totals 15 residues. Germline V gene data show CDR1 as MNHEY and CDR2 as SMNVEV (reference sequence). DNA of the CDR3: TGTGCCAGCAGTCCGTACAGCGGTGTCAATTCACCCCTCCACTTT. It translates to CASSPYSGVNSPLHF.

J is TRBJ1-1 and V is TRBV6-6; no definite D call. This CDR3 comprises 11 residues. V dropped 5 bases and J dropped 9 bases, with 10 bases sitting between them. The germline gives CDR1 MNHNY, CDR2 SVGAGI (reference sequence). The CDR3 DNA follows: TGTGCCAGCAGTCACCTGGCCCAAGCTTTCTTT. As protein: CASSHLAQAFF.